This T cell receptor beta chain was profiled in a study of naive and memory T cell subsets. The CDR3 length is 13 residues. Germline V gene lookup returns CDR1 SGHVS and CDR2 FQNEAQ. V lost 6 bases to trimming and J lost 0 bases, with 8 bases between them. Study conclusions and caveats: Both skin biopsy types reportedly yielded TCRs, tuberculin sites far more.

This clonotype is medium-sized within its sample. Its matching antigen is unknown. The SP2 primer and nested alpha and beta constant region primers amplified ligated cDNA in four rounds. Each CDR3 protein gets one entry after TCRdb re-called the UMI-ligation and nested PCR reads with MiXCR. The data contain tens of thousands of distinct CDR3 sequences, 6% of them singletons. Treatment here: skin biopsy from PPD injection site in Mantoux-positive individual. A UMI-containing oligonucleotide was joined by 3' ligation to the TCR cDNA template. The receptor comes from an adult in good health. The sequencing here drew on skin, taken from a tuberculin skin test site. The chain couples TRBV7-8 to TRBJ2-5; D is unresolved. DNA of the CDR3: TGTGCCAGCAGAGACGGTAACCAAGAGACCCAGTACTTC. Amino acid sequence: CASRDGNQETQYF.